Below, 5 T cell receptor beta chains from the same sample are listed, as sequenced in a study of blood T cell repertoires in COVID-19 (TCRdb year 2020). Library preparation was by the immunoSEQ multiplex PCR assay. Drawn from immuneACCESS, this table holds only the in-frame rearrangements with V and J called that TCRdb kept. Clones are partly lost; checked studies trace under half to an unresolved V gene and leave the rest unexplained. The sample table shows some 70,000 clones, and over 70% are seen once. The ten biggest clones cover roughly 2.3% of the sample. The sample consisted of peripheral blood. These receptors originate from a human donor in a cohort sampled during active COVID-19.

By its share, this clone is medium-sized (0.01 to 0.1%). V is TRBV24-1 and J is TRBJ2-7, with TRBD1 matching 7 bases. The CDR3 is made up of 14 amino acids. CDR1 is KGHDR and CDR2 is SFDVKD in the germline V gene. The V gene end was trimmed by 6 bases and the J gene end by 6 bases; junction bases not matched to a gene: 10. This CDR3 is CATSQTGLRSEQYF. Here the CDR3 DNA reads TGTGCCACCAGTCAGACAGGGCTCAGGTCCGAGCAGTACTTC.

The rearrangement uses TRBV28 and TRBJ1-1, with 8 positions matching TRBD1. J gave up 8 bases and V 8 bases, and 4 bases lay outside the gene matches. Germline loops: CDR1 MDHEN, CDR2 SYDVKM. The length of the CDR3 is 11 residues. Here the CDR3 DNA reads TGTGCCAGCTTTTACAGGGGGGAAGCTTTCTTT. Translated, it gives CASFYRGEAFF.

V usage is TRBV7-2 and J usage is TRBJ2-7, with 10 bases fitting TRBD2. J lost 3 bases, V lost 1 base, and 6 bases had no gene match. The CDR3 spans 16 residues. Germline CDR1 reads SGHTA; CDR2 reads FQGNSA. This CDR3 is CASSLGTSGTFYEQYF. CDR3 in DNA: TGTGCCAGCAGCTTAGGTACTAGCGGGACATTCTACGAGCAGTACTTC.

The chain employs TRBV2 and TRBJ2-7; the D gene is possibly TRBD1 (6 bases). The CDR3 is 15 residues long. Trimming removed 6 bases at V and 7 bases at J, with 22 bases between. Germline V CDR1 and CDR2: SNHLY, FYNNEI. The CDR3 is CASRPGSGVALEQYF. The DNA of the CDR3 is TGTGCCAGCAGACCGGGTTCAGGGGTAGCCTTGGAGCAGTACTTC.

The chain carries TRBV25-1 and TRBJ1-2, with D unresolved. There are 15 residues in the CDR3. Germline CDR1 MGHDK, CDR2 SYGVNS. Between the trimmed V and J ends, which lost 10 bases and 4 bases, there was a span of 22 bases. The CDR3 loop reads CATTSGYGVGYGYTF. CDR3 nucleotides: TGTGCCACCACCTCGGGGTACGGCGTGGGCTATGGCTACACCTTC.